Listed here are 8 T cell receptor beta chains from one sample, sequenced in a study of blood T cell repertoires in COVID-19. The data were produced by immunoSEQ multiplex PCR, yet TCRdb's version contains in-frame clones alone and is incomplete. The sample lists 380,000 or so clones, approximately 88% seen once, with more than 0.9% in the top ten. Sequenced input: PBMCs or T cells enriched from blood (not recorded which). All receptors derive from a woman younger than 45 with acute COVID-19.

The chain uses TRBV23-1 and TRBJ1-3; D may be TRBD1 (5 bases). TRBV23-1 is an ORF, and what it does is uncertain. This CDR3 has 16 residues. The V gene lost 3 bases and the J gene lost 4 bases, with 16 bases spanning the gap. The CDR3 here is CASSQQGECLGNTIYF. CDR3 nucleotide sequence: TGCGCCAGCAGTCAGCAGGGTGAGTGCCTGGGAAACACCATATATTTT.

The rearrangement uses TRBV30 and TRBJ2-1; 11 bases line up with TRBD2. Per the germline V gene, CDR1 is GTSNPN and CDR2 is SVGIG (reference sequence). CDR3 length: 14 amino acids. V was clipped by 5 bases and J by 3 bases; unmatched bases: 3. The CDR3 DNA reads as TGTGCCTGGTCCGGGACTAGCGGCTACAATGAGCAGTTCTTC. Its protein product is CAWSGTSGYNEQFF.

The CDR3 DNA follows: TGTGCCAGTTCCCAGATGAACACTGAAGCTTTCTTT. Its translation is CASSQMNTEAFF. This rearrangement joins TRBV14 to TRBJ1-1; D gene unclear. This CDR3 is built from 12 residues. Trimming stripped 9 bases from V and 0 bases from J, with 8 bases between. Germline lookup yields CDR1 SGHDN and CDR2 FVKESK.

This clone was counted between two and nine times. The CDR3 nucleotides read TGTGCCAGCTTTACTAGCTCTCCCTACGAGCAGTACTTC. It is translated as CASFTSSPYEQYF. The V gene is TRBV21-1, the J gene TRBJ2-7; the D call TRBD2 from the table was never checked on the DNA. TRBV21-1 is recorded as a pseudogene. The CDR3 totals 13 residues.

The V and J genes are TRBV6-1 and TRBJ1-2; TRBD1 is a possible D gene (5 bases). The CDR3 runs 16 residues. V lost 0 bases to trimming and J lost 4 bases, with 15 bases between them. CDR1 MNHNS and CDR2 SASEGT come from the germline V gene. The CDR3 is CASSEAQAPGGYGYTF. In DNA form, the CDR3 reads TGTGCCAGCAGTGAAGCACAGGCTCCTGGTGGCTATGGCTACACCTTC.

V is TRBV5-5 and J is TRBJ1-2, with D tentatively TRBD1 (6 bases). Germline V gene data show CDR1 as SGHKS and CDR2 as YYEKEE (reference sequence). The CDR3 is 15 amino acids. Trimming pared 2 bases from V and 3 bases from J, leaving 14 bases between. CDR3 residues: CASSLGTGTYYGYTF. Here the CDR3 DNA reads TGTGCCAGCAGCTTAGGCACAGGGACCTACTATGGCTACACCTTC.

The gene calls are TRBV30 and TRBJ2-1; the D is unclear. Trimming shortened V by 3 bases and J by 7 bases, and 10 bases separated the two germline ends. Germline loops: CDR1 GTSNPN, CDR2 SVGIG (reference sequence). CDR3 length: 12 residues. The CDR3 coding sequence is TGTGCCTGGAGAATCGGGTATAATGAGCAGTTCTTC. Protein: CAWRIGYNEQFF.

This chain uses TRBV29-1 with TRBJ1-2, with TRBD1 identical over 7 bases. CDR3 length: 15 amino acids. The trim removed 4 bases at V and 4 bases at J, leaving 12 bases unmatched. In germline, CDR1 is SQVTM, CDR2 ANQGSEA. CDR3 in amino acids: CSVVDRPPHGYGYTF. The CDR3 bases are TGCAGCGTTGTGGACAGGCCCCCCCATGGCTATGGCTACACCTTC.